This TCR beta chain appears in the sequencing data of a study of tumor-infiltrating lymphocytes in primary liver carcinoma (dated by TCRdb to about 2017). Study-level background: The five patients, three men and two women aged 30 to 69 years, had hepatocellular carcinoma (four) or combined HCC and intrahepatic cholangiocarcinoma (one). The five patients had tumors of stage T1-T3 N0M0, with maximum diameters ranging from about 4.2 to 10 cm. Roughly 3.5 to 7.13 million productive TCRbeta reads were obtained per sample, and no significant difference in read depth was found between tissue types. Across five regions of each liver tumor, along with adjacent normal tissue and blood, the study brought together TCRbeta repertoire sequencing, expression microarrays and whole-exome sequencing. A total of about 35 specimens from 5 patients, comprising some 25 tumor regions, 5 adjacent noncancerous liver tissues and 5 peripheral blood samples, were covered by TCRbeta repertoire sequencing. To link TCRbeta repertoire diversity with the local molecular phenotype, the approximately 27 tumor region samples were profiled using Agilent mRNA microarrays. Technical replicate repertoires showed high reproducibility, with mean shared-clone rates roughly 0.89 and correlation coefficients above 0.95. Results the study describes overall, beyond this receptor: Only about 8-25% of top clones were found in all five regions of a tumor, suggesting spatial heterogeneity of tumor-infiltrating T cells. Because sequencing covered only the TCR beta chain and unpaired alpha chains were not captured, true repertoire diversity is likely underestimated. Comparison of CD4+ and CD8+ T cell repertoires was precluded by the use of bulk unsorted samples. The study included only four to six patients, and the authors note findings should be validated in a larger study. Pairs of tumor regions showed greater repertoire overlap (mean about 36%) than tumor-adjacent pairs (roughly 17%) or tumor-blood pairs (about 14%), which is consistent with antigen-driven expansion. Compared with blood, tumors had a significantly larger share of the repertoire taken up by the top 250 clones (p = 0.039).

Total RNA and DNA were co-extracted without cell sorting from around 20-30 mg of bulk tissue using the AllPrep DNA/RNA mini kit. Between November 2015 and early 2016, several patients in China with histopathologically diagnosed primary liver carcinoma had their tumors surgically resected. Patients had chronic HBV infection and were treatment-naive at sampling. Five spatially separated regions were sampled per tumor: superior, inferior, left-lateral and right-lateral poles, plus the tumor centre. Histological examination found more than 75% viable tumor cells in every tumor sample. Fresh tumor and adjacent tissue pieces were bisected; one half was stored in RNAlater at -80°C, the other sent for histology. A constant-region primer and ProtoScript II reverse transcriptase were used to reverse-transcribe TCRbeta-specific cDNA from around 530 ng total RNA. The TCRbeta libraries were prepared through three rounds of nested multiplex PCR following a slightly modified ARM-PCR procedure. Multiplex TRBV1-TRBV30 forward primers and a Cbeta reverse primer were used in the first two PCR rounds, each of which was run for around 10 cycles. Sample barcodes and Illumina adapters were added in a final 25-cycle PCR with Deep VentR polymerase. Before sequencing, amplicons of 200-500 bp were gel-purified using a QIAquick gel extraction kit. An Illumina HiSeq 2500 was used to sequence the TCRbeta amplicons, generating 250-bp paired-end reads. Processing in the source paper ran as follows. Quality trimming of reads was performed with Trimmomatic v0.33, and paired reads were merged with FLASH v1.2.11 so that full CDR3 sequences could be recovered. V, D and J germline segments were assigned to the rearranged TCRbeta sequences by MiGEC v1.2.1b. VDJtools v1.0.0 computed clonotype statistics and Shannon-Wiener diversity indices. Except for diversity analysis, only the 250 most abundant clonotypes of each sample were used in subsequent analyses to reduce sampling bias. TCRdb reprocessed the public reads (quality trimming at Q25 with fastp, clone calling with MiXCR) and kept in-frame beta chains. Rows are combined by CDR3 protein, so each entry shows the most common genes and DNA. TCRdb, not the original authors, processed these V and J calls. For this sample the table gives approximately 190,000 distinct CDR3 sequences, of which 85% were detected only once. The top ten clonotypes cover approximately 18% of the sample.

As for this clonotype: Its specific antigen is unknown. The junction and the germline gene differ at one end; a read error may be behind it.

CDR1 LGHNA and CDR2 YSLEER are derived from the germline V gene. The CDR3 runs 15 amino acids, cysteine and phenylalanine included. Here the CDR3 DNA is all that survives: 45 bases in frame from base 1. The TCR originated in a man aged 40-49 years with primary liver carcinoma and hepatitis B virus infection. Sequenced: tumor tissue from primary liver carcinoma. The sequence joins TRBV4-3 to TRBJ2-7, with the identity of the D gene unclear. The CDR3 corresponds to CASSPREELFYVQYF. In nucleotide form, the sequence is TGCGCCAGCAGCCCCCGTGAGGAACTCTTCTACGTGCAGTACTTC.